The T cell receptor (beta chain) described here comes from a study of T cells in Graves' hyperthyroidism and ophthalmopathy. Germline V gene sequence: CDR1 LGHNA, CDR2 YNFKEQ. Trimming cost V 3 bases and J 7 bases; bases outside gene matches: 10. The CDR3 contains 16 residues. Subjects with ophthalmopathy showed a Clinical Activity Score no lower than 3, a NOSPECS grade no lower than 4, and a duration shorter than 3 months. The study based diagnoses on clinical symptoms, serum thyroxine and TRAb, thyroid ultrasound and orbital computed tomography. TCR beta CDR3 region amplification was performed from RNA transcripts. The HTBI primer set served for first-round RT-PCR of the TCR CDR3. TCRdb itself ran the multiplex PCR reads through MiXCR, one entry per CDR3 protein. This repertoire shows hundreds of thousands of distinct CDR3 sequences, roughly 14% found once; its top ten account for roughly an eighth.

J is TRBJ2-1 and V is TRBV4-2; TRBD2 matches at 9 bases. The TCR originated in a woman in her fifties or sixties with Graves' ophthalmopathy. Sequences were obtained from blood. The CDR3: CASSHAPGLAGNEQFF. In nucleotides, the CDR3 is TGTGCCAGCAGCCATGCCCCGGGACTAGCTGGGAATGAGCAGTTCTTC.